This T cell receptor beta chain is from a study of cytomegalovirus exposure and HLA in healthy donors. The primer mix had 60 Vbeta and 13 Jbeta primers. The protocol was immunoSEQ multiplex PCR, while the TCRdb copy is restricted to in-frame clones and leaves out a portion. The sample has 95,000 to 110,000 clones, around 72% seen once. V lost 1 base and J 6 bases, leaving 7 bases between the germline ends. CDR1 and CDR2 (germline): SGHVS, FQNEAQ. This CDR3 region has 12 residues. The J gene is TRBJ2-7, the V gene TRBV7-8; no clear D gene. The source of this sequence is a woman between 35 and 50 years old in good health and CMV-seropositive. The material sequenced was PBMCs. The CDR3 here is CASSLERLEQYF. The CDR3 DNA sequence: TGTGCCAGCAGCTTAGAGAGACTCGAGCAGTACTTC.